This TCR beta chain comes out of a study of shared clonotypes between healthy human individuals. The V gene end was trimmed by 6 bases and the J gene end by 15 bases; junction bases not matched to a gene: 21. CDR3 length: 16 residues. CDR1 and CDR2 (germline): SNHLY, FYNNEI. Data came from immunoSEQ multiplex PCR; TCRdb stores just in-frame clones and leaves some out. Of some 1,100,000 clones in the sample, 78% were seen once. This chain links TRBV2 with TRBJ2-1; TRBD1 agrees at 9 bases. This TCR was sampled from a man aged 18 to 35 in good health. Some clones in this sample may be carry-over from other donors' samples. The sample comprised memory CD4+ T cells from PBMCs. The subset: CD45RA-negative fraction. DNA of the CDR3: TGTGCCAGCAGCGCTAATACCGGGACAGGGCATGATAGGTCGTTCTTC. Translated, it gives CASSANTGTGHDRSFF.